This TCR beta chain emerged from a study of blood T cell repertoires in COVID-19. Study in general: Sites across the United States, Italy and Spain contributed samples from acute and convalescent COVID-19. Sample material is recorded as cDNA or gDNA derived from T cells, B-cell-depleted T cells, or PBMCs.

Germline loops: CDR1 LNHDA, CDR2 SQIVND (reference sequence). V gave up 7 bases and J gave up 2 bases; unmatched junction bases: 4. CDR3 size: 13 residues. The data were produced by immunoSEQ multiplex PCR, yet TCRdb's version contains in-frame clones alone and is incomplete. The table includes hundreds of thousands of clones, nearly 90% detected once. A Seattle source enrolled patients during active infection and followed them longitudinally. The sequenced sample was peripheral blood. The chain has TRBV19 and TRBJ2-5; TRBD1 matches at 7 bases. This clonotype originated in a man aged 18 to 29 with COVID-19, enrolled during active disease. This chain's CDR3 is CASNRGGQETQYF. CDR3 coding DNA: TGTGCCAGTAACAGGGGCGGTCAAGAGACCCAGTACTTC.